This TCR beta chain was captured in a study of CD8 T cells in ankylosing spondylitis. Findings of the study overall: In ankylosing spondylitis patients, matched synovial fluid reportedly showed significant enrichment of disease-linked clones. Ankylosing spondylitis blood appeared to carry a characteristic TCR beta motif of seven to nine highly homologous variants.

Only a few counts were recorded for this clonotype. Its antigen is still unknown. Each CDR3 protein is one row after TCRdb ran MiXCR on the 5' RACE reads. Among about 700,000 distinct CDR3 sequences listed, around 19% were seen once. CDR1 and CDR2 (germline): SEHNR, FQNEAQ (reference sequence). The CDR3 is made up of 13 amino acids. Trimming took off 5 bases at V and 3 bases at J, with 9 bases between the two ends. The sequenced sample consisted of blood, either unsorted or a sorted T cell fraction (not recorded which). The receptor's source is a male donor with ankylosing spondylitis. The rearrangement joins TRBV7-9 to TRBJ2-3, with D unresolved. The CDR3 DNA reads as TGTGCCAGCAGCGGCTCTTGGACAGATACGCAGTATTTT. This encodes CASSGSWTDTQYF.